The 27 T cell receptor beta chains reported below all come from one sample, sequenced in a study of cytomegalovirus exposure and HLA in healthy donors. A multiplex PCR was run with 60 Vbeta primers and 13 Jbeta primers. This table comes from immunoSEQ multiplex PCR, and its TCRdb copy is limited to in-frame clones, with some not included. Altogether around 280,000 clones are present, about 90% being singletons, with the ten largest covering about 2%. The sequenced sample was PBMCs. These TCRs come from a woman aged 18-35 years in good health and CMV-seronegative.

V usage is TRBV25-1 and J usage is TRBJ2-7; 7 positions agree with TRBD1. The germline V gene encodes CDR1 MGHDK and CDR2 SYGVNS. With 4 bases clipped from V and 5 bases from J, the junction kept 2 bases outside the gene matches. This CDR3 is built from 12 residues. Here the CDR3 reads CASSATGNEQYF. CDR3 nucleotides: TGTGCCAGCAGTGCGACAGGGAACGAGCAGTACTTC.

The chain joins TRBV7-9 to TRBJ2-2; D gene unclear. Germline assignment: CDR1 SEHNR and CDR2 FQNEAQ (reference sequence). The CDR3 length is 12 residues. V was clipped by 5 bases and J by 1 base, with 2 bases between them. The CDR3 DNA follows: TGTGCCAGCAGCCTGAACACCGGGGAGCTGTTTTTT. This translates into CASSLNTGELFF.

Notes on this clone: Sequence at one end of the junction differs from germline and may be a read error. The CDR3 bases are TGTGCCAGCAGGTTGGGGACAGGTGTTAACTATGGCTACACCTTC. Protein product: CASRLGTGVNYGYTF. J is TRBJ1-2 and V is TRBV5-6, with 8 bases matching TRBD1. CDR1 is SGHDT and CDR2 is YYEEEE in the germline V gene. CDR3 length: 15 amino acids.

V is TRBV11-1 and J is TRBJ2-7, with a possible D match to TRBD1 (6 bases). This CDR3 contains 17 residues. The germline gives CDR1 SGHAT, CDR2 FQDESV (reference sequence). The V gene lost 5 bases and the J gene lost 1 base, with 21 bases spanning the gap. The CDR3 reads CASSPPTGSTKSYEQYF. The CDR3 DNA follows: TGTGCCAGCAGCCCCCCTACAGGGAGTACTAAATCCTACGAGCAGTACTTC.

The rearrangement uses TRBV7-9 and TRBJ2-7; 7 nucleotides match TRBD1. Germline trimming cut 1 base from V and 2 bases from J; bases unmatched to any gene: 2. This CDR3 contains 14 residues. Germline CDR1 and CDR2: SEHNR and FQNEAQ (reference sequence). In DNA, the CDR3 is TGTGCCAGCAGCTTAGGGACAGGTCCCTACGAGCAGTACTTC. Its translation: CASSLGTGPYEQYF. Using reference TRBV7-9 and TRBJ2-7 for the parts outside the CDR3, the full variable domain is DTGVSQNPRHKITKRGQNVTFRCDPISEHNRLYWYRQTLGQGPEFLTYFQNEAQLEKSRLLSDRFSAERPKGSFSTLEIQRTEQGDSAMYLCASSLGTGPYEQYFGPGTRLTVT.

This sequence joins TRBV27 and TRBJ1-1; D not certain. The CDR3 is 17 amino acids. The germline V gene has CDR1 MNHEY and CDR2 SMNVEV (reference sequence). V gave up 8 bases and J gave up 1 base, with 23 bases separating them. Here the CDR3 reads CASSRGSPWLENTEAFF. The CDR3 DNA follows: TGTGCCAGCTCCCGCGGCTCCCCCTGGTTAGAGAACACTGAAGCTTTCTTT.

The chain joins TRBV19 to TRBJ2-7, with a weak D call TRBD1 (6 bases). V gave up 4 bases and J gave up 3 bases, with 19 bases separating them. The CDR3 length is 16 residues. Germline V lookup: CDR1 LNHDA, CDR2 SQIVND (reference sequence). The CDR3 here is CASSRSQGPNLYEQYF. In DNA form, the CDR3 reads TGTGCCAGTAGTAGATCACAGGGCCCAAACCTCTACGAGCAGTACTTC.

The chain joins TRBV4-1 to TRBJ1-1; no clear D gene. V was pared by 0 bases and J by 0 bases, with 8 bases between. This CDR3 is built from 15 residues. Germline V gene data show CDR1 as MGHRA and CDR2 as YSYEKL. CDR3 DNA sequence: TGCGCCAGCAGCCAAGATGGAGGGTTGAACACTGAAGCTTTCTTT. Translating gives CASSQDGGLNTEAFF.

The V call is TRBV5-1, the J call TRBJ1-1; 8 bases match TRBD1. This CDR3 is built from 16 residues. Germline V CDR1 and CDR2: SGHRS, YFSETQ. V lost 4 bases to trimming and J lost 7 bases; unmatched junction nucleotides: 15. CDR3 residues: CASSRLLGQDVGEAFF. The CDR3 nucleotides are TGCGCCAGCAGCCGTTTACTGGGACAGGACGTAGGTGAAGCTTTCTTT.

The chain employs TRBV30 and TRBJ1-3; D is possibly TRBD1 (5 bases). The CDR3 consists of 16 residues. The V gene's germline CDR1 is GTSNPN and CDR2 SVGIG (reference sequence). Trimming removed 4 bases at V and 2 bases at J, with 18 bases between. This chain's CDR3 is CAWTGRRGLAGNTIYF. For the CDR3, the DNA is TGTGCCTGGACCGGGAGGAGGGGCCTAGCTGGAAACACCATATATTTT.

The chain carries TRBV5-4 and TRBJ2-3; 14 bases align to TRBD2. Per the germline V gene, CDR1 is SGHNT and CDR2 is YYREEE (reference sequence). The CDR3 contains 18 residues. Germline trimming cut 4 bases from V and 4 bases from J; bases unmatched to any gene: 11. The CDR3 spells CASSVSLGLAGGSDTQYF. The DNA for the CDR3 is TGTGCCAGCAGCGTGAGCCTAGGACTAGCGGGGGGCTCAGATACGCAGTATTTT.

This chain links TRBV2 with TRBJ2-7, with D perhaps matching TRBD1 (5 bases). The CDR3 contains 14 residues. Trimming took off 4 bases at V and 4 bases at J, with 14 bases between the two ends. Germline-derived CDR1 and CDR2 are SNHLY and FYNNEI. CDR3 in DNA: TGTGCCAGCAGTGCATATATTCAGGGATACGAGCAGTACTTC. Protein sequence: CASSAYIQGYEQYF.

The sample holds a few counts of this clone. The CDR3 loop is CASSVLPTSGGGNEQFF. In DNA, the CDR3 is TGTGCCAGCAGCGTACTCCCGACTAGCGGGGGGGGGAATGAGCAGTTCTTC. This chain uses TRBV9 with TRBJ2-1; 14 bases are a match to TRBD2. The CDR3 consists of 17 residues. V trimming: 1 base; J trimming: 7 bases; junction bases outside the gene matches: 7. CDR1 SGDLS and CDR2 YYNGEE come from the germline V gene.

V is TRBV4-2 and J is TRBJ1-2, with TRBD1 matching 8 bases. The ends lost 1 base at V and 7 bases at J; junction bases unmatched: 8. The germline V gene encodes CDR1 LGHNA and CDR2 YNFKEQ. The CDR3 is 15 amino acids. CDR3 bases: TGTGCCAGCAGCCAAGCGGGACAGGAGAGGGGTGGCTACACCTTC. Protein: CASSQAGQERGGYTF.

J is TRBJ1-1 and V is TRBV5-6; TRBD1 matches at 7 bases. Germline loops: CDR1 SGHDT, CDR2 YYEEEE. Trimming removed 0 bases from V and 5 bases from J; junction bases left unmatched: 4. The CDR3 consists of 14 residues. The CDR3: CASSLGGGLTEAFF. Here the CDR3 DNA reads TGTGCCAGCAGCTTGGGAGGGGGCTTGACTGAAGCTTTCTTT.

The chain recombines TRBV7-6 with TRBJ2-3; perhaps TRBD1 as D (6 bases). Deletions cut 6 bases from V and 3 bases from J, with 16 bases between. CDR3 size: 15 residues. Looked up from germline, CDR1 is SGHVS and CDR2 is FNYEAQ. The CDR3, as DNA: TGTGCCAGCAGTGGGGGACACGAGGGGACAGATACGCAGTATTTT. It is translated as CASSGGHEGTDTQYF.

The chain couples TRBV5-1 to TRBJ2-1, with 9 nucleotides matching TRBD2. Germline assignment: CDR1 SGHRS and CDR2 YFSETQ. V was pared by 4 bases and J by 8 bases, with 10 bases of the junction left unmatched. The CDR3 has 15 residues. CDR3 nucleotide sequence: TGCGCCAGCAGCCAGGGGGGCGGGGGGGCCCATGAGCAGTTCTTC. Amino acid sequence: CASSQGGGGAHEQFF.

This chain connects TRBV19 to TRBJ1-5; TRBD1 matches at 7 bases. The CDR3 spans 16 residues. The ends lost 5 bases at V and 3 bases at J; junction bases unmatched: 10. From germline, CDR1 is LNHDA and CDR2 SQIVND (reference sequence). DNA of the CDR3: TGTGCCAGTAGTTCACAGGGGACGGGGTCCAATCAGCCCCAGCATTTT. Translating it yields CASSSQGTGSNQPQHF.

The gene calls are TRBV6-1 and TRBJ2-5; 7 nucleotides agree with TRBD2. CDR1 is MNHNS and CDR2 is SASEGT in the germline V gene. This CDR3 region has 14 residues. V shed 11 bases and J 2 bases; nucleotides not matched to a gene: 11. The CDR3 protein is CAAGSGGGQETQYF. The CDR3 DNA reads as TGTGCCGCGGGTTCTGGCGGGGGTCAAGAGACCCAGTACTTC.

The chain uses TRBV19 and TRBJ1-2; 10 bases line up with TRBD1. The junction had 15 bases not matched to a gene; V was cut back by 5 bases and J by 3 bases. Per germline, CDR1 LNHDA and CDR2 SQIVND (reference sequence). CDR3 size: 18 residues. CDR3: CASSWDRGRIIFDYGYTF. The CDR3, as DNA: TGTGCCAGTAGTTGGGACAGGGGCCGAATTATTTTCGACTATGGCTACACCTTC.

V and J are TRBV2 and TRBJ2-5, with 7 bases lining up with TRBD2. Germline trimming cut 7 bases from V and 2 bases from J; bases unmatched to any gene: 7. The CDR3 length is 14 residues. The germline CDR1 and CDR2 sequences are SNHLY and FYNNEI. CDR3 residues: CASTRAGAQETQYF. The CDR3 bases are TGTGCCAGCACACGTGCGGGAGCTCAAGAGACCCAGTACTTC. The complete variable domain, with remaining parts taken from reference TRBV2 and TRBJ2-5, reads EPEVTQTPSHQVTQMGQEVILRCVPISNHLYFYWYRQILGQKVEFLVSFYNNEISEKSEIFDDQFSVERPDGSNFTLKIRSTKLEDSAMYFCASTRAGAQETQYFGPGTRLLVL.

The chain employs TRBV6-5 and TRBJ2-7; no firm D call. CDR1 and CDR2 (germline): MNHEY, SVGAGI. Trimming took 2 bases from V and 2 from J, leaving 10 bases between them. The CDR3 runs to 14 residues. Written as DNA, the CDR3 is TGTGCCAGCAGTTACACGGCTAGAGCCTACGAGCAGTACTTC. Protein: CASSYTARAYEQYF.

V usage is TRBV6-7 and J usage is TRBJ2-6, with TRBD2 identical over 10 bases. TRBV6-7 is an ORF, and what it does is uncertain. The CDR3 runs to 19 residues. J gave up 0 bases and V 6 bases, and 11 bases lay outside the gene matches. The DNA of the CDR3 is TGTGCCAGCAGCAATAGCGGGGGGCCTCCATTCTCTGGGGCCAACGTCCTGACTTTC. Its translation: CASSNSGGPPFSGANVLTF.

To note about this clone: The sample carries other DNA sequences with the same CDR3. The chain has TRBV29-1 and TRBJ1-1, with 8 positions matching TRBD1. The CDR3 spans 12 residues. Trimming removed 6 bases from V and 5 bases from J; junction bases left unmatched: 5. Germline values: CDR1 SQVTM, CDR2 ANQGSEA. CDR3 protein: CSVGGQGTEAFF. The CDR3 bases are TGCAGCGTGGGAGGACAGGGAACTGAAGCTTTCTTT.

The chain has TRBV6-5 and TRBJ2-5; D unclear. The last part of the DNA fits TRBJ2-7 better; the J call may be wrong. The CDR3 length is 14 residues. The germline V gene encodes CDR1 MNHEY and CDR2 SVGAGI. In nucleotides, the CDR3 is TGTGCCAGCAGTTACTCAGCTAGCTCCTACGAGCAGTACTTC. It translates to CASSYSASSYEQYF.

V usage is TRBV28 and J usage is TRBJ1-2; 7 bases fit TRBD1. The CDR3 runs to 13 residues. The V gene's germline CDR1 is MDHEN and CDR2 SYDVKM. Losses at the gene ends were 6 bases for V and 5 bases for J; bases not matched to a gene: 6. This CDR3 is CASSPGQYYGYTF. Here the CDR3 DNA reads TGTGCCAGCAGCCCGGGACAGTATTATGGCTACACCTTC.

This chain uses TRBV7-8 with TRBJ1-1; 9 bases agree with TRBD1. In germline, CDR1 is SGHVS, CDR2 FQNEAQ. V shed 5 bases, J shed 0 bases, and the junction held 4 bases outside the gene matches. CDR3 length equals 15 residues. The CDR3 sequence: CASSRQGVLNTEAFF. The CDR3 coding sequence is TGTGCCAGCAGCCGACAGGGGGTTTTGAACACTGAAGCTTTCTTT.